This is a list of T cell receptor beta chains from one sample in a study of PD-1 blockade in mismatch repair-deficient tumors. Only in-frame clones appear in the TCRdb table, and some are missing; sequencing was by immunoSEQ multiplex PCR. This sample has around 100,000 clones, with approximately 80% found just once. The sample here was peripheral blood, taken approximately 60 weeks after starting pembrolizumab. These receptor sequences come from an adult with mismatch repair-deficient cancer. The CDR3 runs from the conserved cysteine through the conserved F or W. The order of the fields is CDR3 DNA, CDR3 protein, J gene, D gene, clone size, V gene. D genes are given only for firm matches. The size entry is marked missing in some rows and otherwise reads once, few, many or a size class.

DNA: TGTGCCAGCAGCCGTGAGGTGTCGGAGACCCAGTACTTC
CDR3: CASSREVSETQYF
J: TRBJ2-5
D: .
size: .
V: TRBV5-4

DNA: TGTGCCAGCAGTTTAGCCCACGGAGGAGGCTACACCTTC
CDR3: CASSLAHGGGYTF
J: TRBJ1-2
D: .
size: few
V: TRBV6-5

DNA: TGTGCCAGCTCACCAAGGGGAGGGGGCGGACACTACGAGCAGTACTTC
CDR3: CASSPRGGGGHYEQYF
J: TRBJ2-7
D: .
size: .
V: TRBV18

DNA: TGTGCCACCAGCAAGCGGGCCGCGGGAGGTAATGAGCAGTTCTTC
CDR3: CATSKRAAGGNEQFF
J: TRBJ2-1
D: TRBD2
size: .
V: TRBV15

DNA: TGTGCCAGCAGCTTAGGGAACACCGGGGAGCTGTTTTTT
CDR3: CASSLGNTGELFF
J: TRBJ2-2
D: .
size: .
V: TRBV7-9

DNA: TGTGCCAGCAGTTCGGGGCAGATAGGAAACACTGAAGCTTTCTTT
CDR3: CASSSGQIGNTEAFF
J: TRBJ1-1
D: .
size: .
V: TRBV6-5

DNA: TGTGCCAGTAGTATAGAGGGTCAGGGCAATCAGCCCCAGCATTTT
CDR3: CASSIEGQGNQPQHF
J: TRBJ1-5
D: .
size: .
V: TRBV19

DNA: TGTGCCAGCAGTGACAGGGTTGGGGACATTCAGTACTTC
CDR3: CASSDRVGDIQYF
J: TRBJ2-4
D: TRBD1
size: few
V: TRBV6-6

DNA: TGTGCCAGCAGTTTAACCTACAATGAGCAGTTCTTC
CDR3: CASSLTYNEQFF
J: TRBJ2-1
D: .
size: few
V: TRBV28

DNA: TGCAGCGGAGGCGAGAGATTCTCCTACGAGCAGTACTTC
CDR3: CSGGERFSYEQYF
J: TRBJ2-7
D: .
size: .
V: TRBV29-1